This T cell receptor beta chain is drawn from a study of T cell repertoires in aging, cancer and after chemotherapy. Study-level background: Donors were grouped into six age bands spanning 30 or younger through 70 or older. Glioblastoma patients receiving temozolomide-based therapy gave paired samples before and after chemotherapy. Roughly 9.3 million TCR reads made up the full dataset. Study results and caveats: In cancer patients, declining TCR diversity with age involved lost richness and lost evenness.

This clonotype was seen more than once but under ten times. No antigen is known for it. The template was genomic DNA from peripheral blood, not RNA. Germline loops: CDR1 MNHEY, CDR2 SVGAGI. The CDR3 consists of 15 residues. The junction had 11 bases not matched to a gene; V was cut back by 5 bases and J by 5 bases. Multiplex touch-down PCR with TRB-A/B primers amplified rearranged V-D-J TRB sequences. TCRdb reprocessed the multiplex PCR reads via MiXCR and lists one record per CDR3 protein. The data contain roughly 8,500 distinct CDR3 sequences, around half of them singletons. This receptor was identified in a human donor with a solid tumor. The sequencing sample was made of blood. This sequence joins TRBV6-5 and TRBJ2-7, with 8 bases matching TRBD1. CDR3 DNA sequence: TGTGCCAGCAGTATCCAGGGGGCGCGTGGCCACGAGCAGTACTTC. It yields the protein CASSIQGARGHEQYF.